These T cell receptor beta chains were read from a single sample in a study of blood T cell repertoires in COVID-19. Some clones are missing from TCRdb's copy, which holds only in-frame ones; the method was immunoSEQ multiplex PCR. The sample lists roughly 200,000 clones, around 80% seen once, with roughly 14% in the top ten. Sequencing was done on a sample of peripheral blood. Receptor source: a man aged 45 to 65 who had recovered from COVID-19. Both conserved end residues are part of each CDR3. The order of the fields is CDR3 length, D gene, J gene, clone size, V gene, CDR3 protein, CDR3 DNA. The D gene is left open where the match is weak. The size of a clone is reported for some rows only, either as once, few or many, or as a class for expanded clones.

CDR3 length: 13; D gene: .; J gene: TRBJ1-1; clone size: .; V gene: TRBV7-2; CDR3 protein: CASSLNRVTEAFF; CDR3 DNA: TGTGCCAGCAGCTTGAACAGGGTCACTGAAGCTTTCTTT
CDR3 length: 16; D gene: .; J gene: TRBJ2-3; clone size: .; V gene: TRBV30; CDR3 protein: CAWSPPSPSGTDTQYF; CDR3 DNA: TGTGCCTGGTCCCCTCCATCCCCATCGGGCACAGATACGCAGTATTTT
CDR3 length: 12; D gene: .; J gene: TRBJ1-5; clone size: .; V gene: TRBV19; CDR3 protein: CASSIQGTNQHF; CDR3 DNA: TGTGCCAGTAGTATACAGGGAACAAACCAGCATTTT
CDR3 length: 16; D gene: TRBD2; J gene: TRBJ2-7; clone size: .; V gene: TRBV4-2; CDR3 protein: CASSPSAGRPQAEQYF; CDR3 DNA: TGTGCCAGCAGCCCCAGCGCCGGGAGGCCGCAGGCCGAGCAGTACTTC
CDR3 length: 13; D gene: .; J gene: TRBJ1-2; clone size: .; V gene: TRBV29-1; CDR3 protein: CSGREDTNYGYTF; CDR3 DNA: TGCAGCGGACGAGAGGACACCAACTATGGCTACACCTTC
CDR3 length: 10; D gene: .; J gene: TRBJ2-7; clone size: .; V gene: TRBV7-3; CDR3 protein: CASSLLEQYF; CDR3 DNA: TGTGCCAGCAGCTTACTCGAGCAGTACTTC
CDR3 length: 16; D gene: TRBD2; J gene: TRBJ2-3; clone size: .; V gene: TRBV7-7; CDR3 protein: CASSSKLADSTDTQYF; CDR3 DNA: TGTGCCAGCAGCTCCAAACTAGCGGACAGCACAGATACGCAGTATTTT
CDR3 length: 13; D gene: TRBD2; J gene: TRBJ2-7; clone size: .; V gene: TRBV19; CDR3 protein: CASKAGGVDEQYF; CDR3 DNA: TGTGCCAGTAAGGCGGGAGGGGTGGACGAGCAGTACTTC
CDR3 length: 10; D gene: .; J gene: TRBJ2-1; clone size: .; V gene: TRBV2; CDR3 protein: CASRTNEQFF; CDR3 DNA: TGTGCCAGCAGGACTAATGAGCAGTTCTTC
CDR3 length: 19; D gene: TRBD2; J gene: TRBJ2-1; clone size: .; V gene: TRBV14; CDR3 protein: CASSQDPGAQTSGRVGQFF; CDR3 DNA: TGTGCCAGCAGCCAAGATCCGGGGGCCCAGACTAGCGGGAGGGTAGGGCAGTTCTTC
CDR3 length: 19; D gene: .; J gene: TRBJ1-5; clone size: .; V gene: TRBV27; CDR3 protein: CASSLSRSNRAGSNQPQHF; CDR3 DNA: TGTGCCAGCAGTTTATCGCGTTCAAACAGGGCCGGGAGCAATCAGCCCCAGCATTTT
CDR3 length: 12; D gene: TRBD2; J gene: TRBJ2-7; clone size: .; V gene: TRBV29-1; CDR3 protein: CSAGLVPDEQYF; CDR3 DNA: TGCAGCGCTGGACTAGTTCCTGACGAGCAGTACTTC
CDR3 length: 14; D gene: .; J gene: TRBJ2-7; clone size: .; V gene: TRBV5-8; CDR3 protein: CASSLRGLPYEQYF; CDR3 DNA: TGTGCCAGCAGCTTGAGAGGTCTACCCTACGAGCAGTACTTC
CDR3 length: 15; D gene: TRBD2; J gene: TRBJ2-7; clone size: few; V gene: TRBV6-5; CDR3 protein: CASSKPGLGTYEQYF; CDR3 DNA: TGTGCCAGCAGTAAACCGGGACTAGGGACTTACGAGCAGTACTTC
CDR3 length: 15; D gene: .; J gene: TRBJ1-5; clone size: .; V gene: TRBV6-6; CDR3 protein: CASSYFGDVNQPQHF; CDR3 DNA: TGTGCCAGCAGTTACTTCGGGGATGTCAATCAGCCCCAGCATTTT
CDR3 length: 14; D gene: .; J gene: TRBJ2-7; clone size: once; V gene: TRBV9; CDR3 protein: CASSVYGSSYEQYF; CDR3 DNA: TGTGCCAGCAGCGTATACGGGAGCTCCTACGAGCAGTACTTC
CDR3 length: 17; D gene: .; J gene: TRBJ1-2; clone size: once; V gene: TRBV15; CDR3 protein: CATSRDGTGILDYGYTF; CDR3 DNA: TGTGCCACCAGCAGAGATGGAACGGGGATTCTTGACTATGGCTACACCTTC
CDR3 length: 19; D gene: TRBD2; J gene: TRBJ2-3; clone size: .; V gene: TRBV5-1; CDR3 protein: CASSGTPGLAGASTDTQYF; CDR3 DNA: TGCGCCAGCAGCGGAACACCGGGACTAGCGGGAGCTAGCACAGATACGCAGTATTTT
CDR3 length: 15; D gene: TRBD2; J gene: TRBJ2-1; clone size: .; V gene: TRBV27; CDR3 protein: CASSPRTSSYNEQFF; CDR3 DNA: TGTGCCAGCAGTCCACGGACTAGCTCCTACAATGAGCAGTTCTTC
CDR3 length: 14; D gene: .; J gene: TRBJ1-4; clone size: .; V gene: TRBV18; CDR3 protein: CASSYGRDYEKLFF; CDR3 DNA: TGTGCCAGCTCATATGGCAGGGACTATGAAAAACTGTTTTTT
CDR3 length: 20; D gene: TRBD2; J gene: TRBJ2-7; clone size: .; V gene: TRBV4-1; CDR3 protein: CASSPQGPRSGRPRGLEQYF; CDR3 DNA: TGCGCCAGCAGCCCCCAGGGCCCGAGGAGCGGGAGGCCCCGTGGGTTGGAGCAGTACTTC
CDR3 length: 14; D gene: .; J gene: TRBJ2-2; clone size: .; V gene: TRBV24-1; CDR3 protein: CATSGGANTGELFF; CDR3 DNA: TGTGCCACCAGTGGAGGCGCGAACACCGGGGAGCTGTTTTTT
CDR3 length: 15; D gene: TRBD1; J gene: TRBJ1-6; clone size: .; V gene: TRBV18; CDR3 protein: CASSPGQGDDSPLHF; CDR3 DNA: TGTGCCAGCTCACCAGGACAGGGGGATGATTCACCCCTCCACTTT
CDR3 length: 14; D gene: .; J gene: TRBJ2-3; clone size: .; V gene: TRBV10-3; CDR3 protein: CAISEIEGLDTQYF; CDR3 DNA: TGTGCCATCAGTGAAATAGAGGGCTTGGATACGCAGTATTTT
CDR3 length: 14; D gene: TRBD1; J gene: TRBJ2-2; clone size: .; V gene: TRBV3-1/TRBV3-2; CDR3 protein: CASSHPRDRGELFF; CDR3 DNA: TGTGCCAGCAGTCACCCCCGGGACAGGGGGGAGCTGTTTTTT
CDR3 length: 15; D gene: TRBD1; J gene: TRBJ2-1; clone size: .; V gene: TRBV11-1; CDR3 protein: CASSRSLIQGNEQFF; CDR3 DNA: TGTGCCAGCAGTCGCTCCCTAATACAGGGGAATGAGCAGTTCTTC
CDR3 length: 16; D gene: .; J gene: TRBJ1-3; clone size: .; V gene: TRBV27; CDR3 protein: CASSLLQGLPGNTIYF; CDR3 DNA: TGTGCCAGCAGTTTACTACAGGGTTTGCCTGGAAACACCATATATTTT
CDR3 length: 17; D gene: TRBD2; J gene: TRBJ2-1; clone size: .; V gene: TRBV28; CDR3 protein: CASSLFAGDFYNNEQFF; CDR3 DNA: TGTGCCAGCAGTTTATTTGCGGGAGACTTTTACAACAATGAGCAGTTCTTC
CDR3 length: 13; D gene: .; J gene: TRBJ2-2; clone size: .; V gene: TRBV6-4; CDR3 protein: CASSESGTGELFF; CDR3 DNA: TGTGCCAGCAGTGAGTCAGGCACCGGGGAGCTGTTTTTT
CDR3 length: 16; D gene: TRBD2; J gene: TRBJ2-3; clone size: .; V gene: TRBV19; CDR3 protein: CASNPSGSWETDTQYF; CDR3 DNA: TGTGCCAGTAATCCTAGCGGGAGCTGGGAAACAGATACGCAGTATTTT
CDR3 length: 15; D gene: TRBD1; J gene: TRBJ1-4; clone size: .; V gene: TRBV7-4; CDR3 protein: CASTAPDRGPEKLFF; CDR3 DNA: TGTGCCAGCACGGCCCCGGACAGGGGGCCTGAAAAACTGTTTTTT
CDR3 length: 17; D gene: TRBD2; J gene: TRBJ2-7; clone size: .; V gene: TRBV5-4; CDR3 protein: CASSLARGTSGSYEQYF; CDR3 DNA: TGTGCCAGCAGCTTGGCGCGAGGGACTAGCGGGAGCTACGAGCAGTACTTC
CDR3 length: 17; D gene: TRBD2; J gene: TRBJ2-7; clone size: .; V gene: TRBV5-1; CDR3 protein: CASSLDGALAGGGEQYF; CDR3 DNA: TGCGCCAGCAGCTTGGATGGAGCGCTAGCGGGAGGGGGGGAGCAGTACTTC
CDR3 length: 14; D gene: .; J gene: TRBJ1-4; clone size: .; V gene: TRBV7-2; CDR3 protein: CASSSGAGNEKLFF; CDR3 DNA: TGTGCCAGCAGCTCCGGAGCCGGTAATGAAAAACTGTTTTTT
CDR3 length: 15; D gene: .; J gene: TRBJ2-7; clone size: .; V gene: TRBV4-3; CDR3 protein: CASSQDLTGHYEQYF; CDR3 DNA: TGCGCCAGCAGCCAAGATCTGACAGGACACTACGAGCAGTACTTC
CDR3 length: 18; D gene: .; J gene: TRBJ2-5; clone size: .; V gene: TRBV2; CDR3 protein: CASNLKSRDTRPGETQYF; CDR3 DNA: TGTGCCAGCAACCTCAAGTCCCGGGACACGAGACCAGGAGAGACCCAGTACTTC
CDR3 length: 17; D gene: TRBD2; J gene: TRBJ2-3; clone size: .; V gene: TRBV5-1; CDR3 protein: CASSPGRAGGLTDTQYF; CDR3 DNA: TGCGCCAGCAGCCCCGGGCGAGCGGGAGGCCTCACAGATACGCAGTATTTT
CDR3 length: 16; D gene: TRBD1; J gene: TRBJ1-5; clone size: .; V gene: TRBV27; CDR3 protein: CASSRLATGGNQPQHF; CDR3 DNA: TGTGCCAGCAGTCGGCTCGCGACAGGGGGAAATCAGCCCCAGCATTTT
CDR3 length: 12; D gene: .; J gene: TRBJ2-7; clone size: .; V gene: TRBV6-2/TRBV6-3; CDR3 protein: CASSGSSYEQYF; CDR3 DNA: TGTGCCAGCAGCGGGAGTTCCTACGAGCAGTACTTC
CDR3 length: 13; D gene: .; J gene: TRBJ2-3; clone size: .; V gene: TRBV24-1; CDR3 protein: CATQTGYTDTQYF; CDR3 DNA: TGTGCCACCCAGACAGGATACACAGATACGCAGTATTTT
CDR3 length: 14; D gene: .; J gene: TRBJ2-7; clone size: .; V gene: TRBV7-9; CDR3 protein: CASSPDSEYYEQYF; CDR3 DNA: TGTGCCAGCAGCCCGGACAGTGAATACTACGAGCAGTACTTC
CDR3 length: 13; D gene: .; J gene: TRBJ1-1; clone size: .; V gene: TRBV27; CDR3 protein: CASSFQWNTEAFF; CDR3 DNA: TGTGCCAGCAGTTTTCAGTGGAACACTGAAGCTTTCTTT
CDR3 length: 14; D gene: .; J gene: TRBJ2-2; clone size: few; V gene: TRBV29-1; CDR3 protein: CSGASAGASGELFF; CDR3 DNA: TGCAGCGGGGCCTCGGCAGGGGCGTCCGGGGAGCTGTTTTTT
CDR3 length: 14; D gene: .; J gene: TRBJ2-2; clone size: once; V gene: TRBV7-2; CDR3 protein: CASSLVTGSGELFF; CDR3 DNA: TGTGCCAGCAGCTTAGTTACAGGGTCCGGGGAGCTGTTTTTT
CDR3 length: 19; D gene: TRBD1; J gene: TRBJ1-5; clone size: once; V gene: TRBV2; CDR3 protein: CASSYRKGGVWSGNQPQHF; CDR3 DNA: TGTGCCAGCAGTTACCGTAAAGGGGGCGTGTGGTCTGGCAATCAGCCCCAGCATTTT
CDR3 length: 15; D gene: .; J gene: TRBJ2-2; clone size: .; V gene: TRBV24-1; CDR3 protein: CATSDAGTYTGELFF; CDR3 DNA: TGTGCCACCAGTGATGCCGGGACATACACCGGGGAGCTGTTTTTT
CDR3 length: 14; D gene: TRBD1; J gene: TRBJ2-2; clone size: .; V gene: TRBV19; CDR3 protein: CASSTQGSTGELFF; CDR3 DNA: TGTGCCAGTAGTACACAGGGGTCCACCGGGGAGCTGTTTTTT